This TCR beta chain was profiled in a study of blood T cell repertoires in COVID-19 (dated by TCRdb to 2018 to 2021). Regarding the complete study: Samples covering the acute and convalescent phases of COVID-19 were provided by collaborators in the United States, Italy and Spain. The sample metadata nearly always contained a de-identified subject ID, COVID-19 status, age in years and sex. A freely available public database, intended as a resource for researchers studying the immune response to SARS-CoV-2, is where the repertoires were released. The samples were drawn from the first 160 participants of the ongoing ImmuneRACE study and from some 1,300 subjects provided by 6 global collaborators. Where available, HLA class I and class II types were obtained from metadata supplied by the sample provider rather than from assay-based typing. The material from the prospective study consisted of cDNA or gDNA derived from T cells, B-cell-depleted T cells, or PBMCs. Subjects who had been exposed to COVID-19, were actively infected with it, or had recovered from it provided the deeply sampled blood TCRbeta repertoires that made up the dataset. Broad study findings and their caveats: The amount of clinical and demographic metadata varied by source and participant and was provided uncurated.

Deletion took 3 bases off V and 7 bases off J, with a span of 13 bases between the germline ends. Including the terminal cysteine and phenylalanine, the CDR3 comprises 14 residues. The CDR3 DNA has 42 bases and is translated from base 1. Per the germline V gene (reference sequence), SGHAT is the CDR1 and FQDESV is the CDR2. TCRbeta CDR3 regions were amplified from genomic DNA using the immunoSEQ Assay, a bias-controlled multiplex PCR. Regarding the original processing steps: The number of nucleated cells in each sample was estimated from the amplification of reference gene primers within the assay. To quantify the absolute abundance of each unique TCRbeta CDR3 rearrangement, sequence reads were collapsed and filtered. For each sample, productive Simpson clonality was calculated by taking the square root of Simpson's diversity index across productive rearrangements. The source is immuneACCESS, and TCRdb retained only in-frame sequences with V and J called. Part of the clones is not carried over; for the studies checked, unresolved V genes explain less than half of this, and the remainder is unexplained. The V and J calls and clone size are taken from that table; D and trimming were inferred from the DNA. For this sample the table gives about 220,000 clones, of which 60% to 85% were detected only once. The top ten constitute 7% to 8.5% of the sample.

The collaborating institutions used their own protocols to collect whole blood in K2EDTA tubes. For TCRbeta analysis, collaborators shipped samples as frozen whole blood, isolated PBMCs, or DNA extracted from either of those sample types. A note on this clone: Its target antigen remains unknown. Per-base qualities were not stored, and no clone one base away is much larger.

The sample taken for sequencing was peripheral blood. The sequence is built from TRBV11-1 and TRBJ2-1, and possibly TRBD1, on 6 matching bases. The sequence was collected from a woman between 70 and 85 years old with acute or convalescent COVID-19. DNA sequence: TGTGCCAGCAGCTTTTCGGACAGCAAAAATGAGCAGTTCTTC. Its coded protein is CASSFSDSKNEQFF.